This TCR beta chain was recorded in a study of cytomegalovirus exposure and HLA in healthy donors. Overall study results and limits: It is likely that the observed cluster of highly shared sequence variants was a sequencing artifact. Analyzed later, most CMV-associated TCR beta chains appeared HLA-restricted. The dataset shows that most TCR sequences were rare, while some public TCRs occurred in many donors.

Of note for this clone: Its matching antigen is unknown.

The V and J ends lost 1 base and 7 bases, in that order; junction bases with no gene match: 8. CDR1 is SGDLS, CDR2 YYNGEE, per germline. CDR3 length equals 15 residues. The PCR used 60 Vbeta and 13 Jbeta primers. The repertoire was sequenced with immunoSEQ multiplex PCR; TCRdb's copy has only in-frame clones and lacks some. Of about 160,000 clones in the sample, 70% to 80% are singletons; the top ten hold under 1.5%. Sequencing was done on a sample of PBMCs. This receptor was taken from a male donor in good health and CMV-seronegative. J is TRBJ1-5 and V is TRBV9, with 7 nucleotides matching TRBD1. The CDR3 nucleotides are TGTGCCAGCAGCGTAACGGCAGGGGGTAACCAGCCCCAGCATTTT. Translated, it gives CASSVTAGGNQPQHF.